The 27 T cell receptor beta chains presented below share a single source sample, sequenced in a study of response to subunit inactivated influenza vaccine. TCRdb independently ran MiXCR on the RT-PCR reads; one entry per CDR3 protein. There are more than 150,000 distinct CDR3 sequences in the sample; 9.2% occur only once, and 11% lies in the top ten. Sequencing used non-naive T cells sorted from PBMCs, obtained on the day of vaccination. Receptor source: a man aged 45 to 65 who received an inactivated influenza vaccine.

The chain uses TRBV11-2 and TRBJ2-5; D is possibly TRBD2 (6 bases). CDR1 and CDR2 from the germline V gene are SGHAT and FQNNGV. Between the trimmed V and J ends, which lost 1 base and 6 bases, there was a span of 12 bases. The CDR3 has 14 residues. The DNA of the CDR3 is TGTGCCAGCAGCTTAGGGGTCCGGGAGAAGACCCAGTACTTC. Its protein product is CASSLGVREKTQYF.

The chain uses TRBV6-5 and TRBJ2-5; D might be TRBD1 (6 bases). Germline CDR1 reads MNHEY; CDR2 reads SVGAGI. The CDR3 loop spans 15 amino acids. The V and J ends lost 7 bases and 5 bases respectively, with 20 bases between them. CDR3: CASIYPGQGLETQYF. CDR3 DNA sequence: TGTGCCAGCATTTATCCGGGACAAGGGTTGGAGACCCAGTACTTC.

V is TRBV4-3 and J is TRBJ2-2, with D possibly being TRBD2 (6 bases). Trimming took off 4 bases at V and 6 bases at J, with 15 bases between the two ends. The CDR3 loop spans 15 amino acids. Germline CDR1 LGHNA, CDR2 YSLEER. The CDR3 region is CASSRRLGQAGELFF. Written as DNA, the CDR3 is TGCGCCAGCAGCCGGAGACTAGGTCAAGCCGGGGAGCTGTTTTTT.

This clonotype was counted between two and nine times. This sequence joins TRBV5-1 and TRBJ2-1; D remains unclear. CDR3 length: 14 amino acids. The germline V gene has CDR1 SGHRS and CDR2 YFSETQ. Trimming left V 0 bases short and J 6 bases short, with 10 bases between. Here the CDR3 reads CASSLGVISNEQFF. The CDR3 nucleotides are TGCGCCAGCAGCTTGGGTGTAATTTCCAATGAGCAGTTCTTC. Full variable domain (outside the CDR3, taken from reference TRBV5-1 and TRBJ2-1): KAGVTQTPRYLIKTRGQQVTLSCSPISGHRSVSWYQQTPGQGLQFLFEYFSETQRNKGNFPGRFSGRQFSNSRSEMNVSTLELGDSALYLCASSLGVISNEQFFGPGTRLTVL.

Comments on this clonotype: The junction departs from germline at one end; a sequencing error may be responsible. This chain uses TRBV5-1 with TRBJ2-3, with D possibly matching TRBD1 (6 bases). Germline loops: CDR1 SGHRS, CDR2 YFSETQ. The CDR3 is 15 amino acids. CDR3 amino acids: CASSFSDSPTNTQYF. In DNA, the CDR3 is TGCGCCAGCAGCTTCTCGGACAGCCCCACAAATACGCAGTATTTT.

This clonotype was counted ten times or more. The chain employs TRBV20-1 and TRBJ1-3; 9 bases map to TRBD1. This CDR3 contains 14 residues. CDR1 is DFQATT, CDR2 SNEGSKA, per germline (reference sequence). The junction had 5 bases not matched to a gene; V was cut back by 2 bases and J by 6 bases. The CDR3 region is CSARKQGALNTIYF. DNA for the CDR3: TGCAGTGCTAGAAAACAGGGGGCCTTAAACACCATATATTTT.

This clonotype was observed a handful of times. This sequence joins TRBV7-2 and TRBJ2-1, with 8 positions matching TRBD2. The germline V gene encodes CDR1 SGHTA and CDR2 FQGNSA. The CDR3 consists of 15 residues. V was clipped by 5 bases and J by 5 bases; unmatched bases: 8. For the CDR3, the DNA is TGTGCCAGCAGCCCCTTCGGGGGGGGCCACAATGAGCAGTTCTTC. Protein product: CASSPFGGGHNEQFF.

The chain couples TRBV27 to TRBJ2-1, with 9 bases identical to TRBD2. J gave up 5 bases and V 4 bases, and 9 bases lay outside the gene matches. The CDR3 extends over 16 amino acids. Germline CDR1 and CDR2: MNHEY and SMNVEV (reference sequence). The CDR3: CASSYIAGGDNNEQFF. The CDR3 bases are TGTGCCAGCAGTTATATCGCGGGGGGGGACAACAATGAGCAGTTCTTC.

In this sample, this clonotype turned up a few times. This chain links TRBV7-2 with TRBJ2-4; tentatively, D is TRBD2 (5 bases). V dropped 5 bases and J dropped 3 bases, with 11 bases sitting between them. The germline V gene has CDR1 SGHTA and CDR2 FQGNSA. CDR3 size: 14 residues. The CDR3 DNA is TGTGCCAGCAGCCTAACCGGGGTCAAAAACATTCAGTACTTC. Translation gives CASSLTGVKNIQYF.

This clonotype was counted many times. The chain carries TRBV6-2 or TRBV6-3 and TRBJ2-5; D is uncertain. The V gene lost 2 bases and the J gene lost 5 bases, with 18 bases spanning the gap. CDR3 length equals 16 residues. Germline CDR1 MNHEY, CDR2 SVGEGT. The DNA for the CDR3 is TGTGCCAGCAGTTACCCATCCAGAGAATTGGCCGAGACCCAGTACTTC. It translates to CASSYPSRELAETQYF.

This clonotype has ten or more counts. The chain couples TRBV20-1 to TRBJ1-2; the D gene is possibly TRBD1 (6 bases). Germline CDR1 DFQATT, CDR2 SNEGSKA (reference sequence). Trimming removed 0 bases from V and 1 base from J, with 18 bases in between. The CDR3 sequence is 17 residues long. Written as DNA, the CDR3 is TGCAGTGCTAGAGATGCGCCGGCGGGGGGGCTTAACTATGGCTACACCTTC. Its protein product is CSARDAPAGGLNYGYTF.

This clonotype was counted at least ten times. This chain connects TRBV6-6 to TRBJ1-5, with 7 nucleotides matching TRBD1. CDR3 length: 13 residues. Trimming at V came to 7 bases and at J to 4 bases, leaving 4 bases not matched to a gene. Germline CDR1 is MNHNY and CDR2 is SVGAGI (reference sequence). CDR3 residues: CASKQGPNQPQHF. The CDR3 DNA is TGTGCCAGCAAACAGGGGCCGAATCAGCCCCAGCATTTT.

This clonotype was detected ten times or more. The chain joins TRBV6-2 or TRBV6-3 to TRBJ2-4; D is ambiguous. This CDR3 has 12 residues. V was shortened by 8 bases and J by 8 bases, with 13 bases between the two germline ends. Germline V gives CDR1 MNHEY, CDR2 SVGEGT. DNA of the CDR3: TGTGCCAGCGTTGACCCACCCCACATTCAGTACTTC. This encodes CASVDPPHIQYF.

The rearrangement links TRBV28 to TRBJ1-2; TRBD1 matches at 10 bases. CDR1 is MDHEN and CDR2 is SYDVKM in the germline V gene. V lost 4 bases to trimming and J lost 4 bases; unmatched junction nucleotides: 3. This CDR3 has 14 residues. The CDR3 region has the DNA TGTGCCAGCAGTTACGGGACAGGGGCCTATGGCTACACCTTC. Its translation is CASSYGTGAYGYTF.

This sequence joins TRBV11-1 and TRBJ2-7; TRBD1 aligns across 7 bases. Trimming removed 0 bases from V and 2 bases from J; junction bases left unmatched: 1. The CDR3 extends over 14 amino acids. Germline CDR1 reads SGHAT; CDR2 reads FQDESV (reference sequence). CDR3 sequence: CASSLAGQPYEQYF. The CDR3 DNA reads as TGTGCCAGCAGCTTAGCGGGACAGCCCTACGAGCAGTACTTC.

The table lists this clonotype with a few counts. The rearrangement links TRBV7-6 to TRBJ1-6, with a weak D call TRBD1 (6 bases). Deletions cut 5 bases from V and 7 bases from J, with 15 bases between. The CDR3 runs 15 residues. CDR1 and CDR2 from the germline V gene are SGHVS and FNYEAQ. The CDR3 coding sequence is TGTGCCAGCAGCAAGTCAGGGGCGGGGAATTCACCCCTCCACTTT. Protein: CASSKSGAGNSPLHF.

This clonotype came up many times. V gene TRBV2 combines with J gene TRBJ2-1; the match to TRBD2 covers 9 bases. Germline-derived CDR1 and CDR2 are SNHLY and FYNNEI. This CDR3 spans 15 amino acids. The V segment lost 4 bases and the J segment 7 bases; nucleotides outside the gene matches: 8. The CDR3 DNA reads as TGTGCCAGCAGTGCGGCTAGCGGGGCCGTAAATGAGCAGTTCTTC. This encodes CASSAASGAVNEQFF.

The rearrangement links TRBV6-1 to TRBJ1-1; 7 bases map to TRBD1. Germline assignment: CDR1 MNHNS and CDR2 SASEGT. After removal of 4 bases from V and 3 bases from J, the junction contained 5 bases not matched to a gene. The CDR3 runs 14 residues. The CDR3 coding sequence is TGTGCCAGCAGTGTCGGCAGGGGGGACACTGAAGCTTTCTTT. This encodes CASSVGRGDTEAFF.

The J gene is TRBJ1-1, the V gene TRBV5-1; D gene unclear. Trimming took 3 bases from V and 4 from J, leaving 19 bases between them. Germline V gene lookup returns CDR1 SGHRS and CDR2 YFSETQ. This CDR3 has 16 residues. The CDR3 here is CASSYTLGWGSTEAFF. As DNA, the CDR3 is TGCGCCAGCAGCTATACACTGGGTTGGGGTTCCACTGAAGCTTTCTTT.

This sequence joins TRBV28 and TRBJ2-7; 12 nucleotides agree with TRBD1. There are 15 residues in the CDR3. V lost 4 bases and J lost 6; bases outside the gene matches: 7. Germline assignment: CDR1 MDHEN and CDR2 SYDVKM. The CDR3 region has the DNA TGTGCCAGCAGTTCGACCGGGACAGGGGGCCGCGAGCAGTACTTC. Its protein is CASSSTGTGGREQYF.

The rearrangement joins TRBV5-6 to TRBJ1-2; D unclear. V dropped 3 bases and J dropped 7 bases, with 16 bases sitting between them. Germline CDR1 is SGHDT and CDR2 is YYEEEE. This CDR3 comprises 14 residues. The CDR3 region is CASSSGPKGSGYTF. CDR3 nucleotides: TGTGCCAGCAGCTCTGGGCCAAAAGGCAGTGGCTACACCTTC.

A few counts support this clonotype. The chain couples TRBV4-2 to TRBJ2-2; D tentatively fits TRBD1 or TRBD2 (5 bases each). CDR3 length: 14 residues. Trimming took off 0 bases at V and 9 bases at J, with 11 bases between the two ends. The germline V gene has CDR1 LGHNA and CDR2 YNFKEQ. CDR3 sequence reads: CASSQDFGTRELFF. The CDR3 DNA reads as TGTGCCAGCAGCCAAGACTTCGGGACGCGGGAGCTGTTTTTT.

This clonotype was detected only a few times. This rearrangement joins TRBV4-3 to TRBJ1-2, with TRBD1 as a possible D gene (5 bases). CDR3 size: 15 residues. With 1 base removed from V and 5 bases from J, the gap between germline ends came to 14 bases. The V gene's germline CDR1 is LGHNA and CDR2 YSLEER. This CDR3 is CASSQGVFGGYGYTF. In DNA, the CDR3 is TGCGCCAGCAGCCAAGGGGTATTTGGGGGGTATGGCTACACCTTC.

The rearrangement joins TRBV12-3 or TRBV12-4 to TRBJ2-7; D possibly corresponds to TRBD2 (5 bases). The V gene lost 1 base and the J gene lost 0 bases, with 16 bases spanning the gap. CDR3 size: 17 residues. The CDR3 nucleotides are TGTGCCAGCAGTTTAGGATCCAGCGGACTTTACTCCTACGAGCAGTACTTC. It codes for CASSLGSSGLYSYEQYF.

Only a few counts were recorded for this clonotype. The rearrangement uses TRBV7-3 and TRBJ2-3, with 9 bases lining up with TRBD1. Trimming removed 5 bases from V and 1 base from J; junction bases left unmatched: 10. This CDR3 spans 17 amino acids. Looked up from germline, CDR1 is SGHTA and CDR2 is FQGTGA. Here the CDR3 DNA reads TGTGCCAGCAGCCTAGGGAACAGGGGGCTTCGCACAGATACGCAGTATTTT. It translates to CASSLGNRGLRTDTQYF.

The table lists this clonotype with a few counts. This sequence joins TRBV7-2 and TRBJ2-7, with 11 bases matching TRBD2. V dropped 5 bases and J dropped 2; count of bases not matched to a gene: 5. This CDR3 region has 15 residues. Germline V gene data show CDR1 as SGHTA and CDR2 as FQGNSA. In DNA, the CDR3 is TGTGCCAGCAGCCCGATAGCGGGAGGGGCCTACGAGCAGTACTTC. Translation: CASSPIAGGAYEQYF.

This clonotype turned up a few times. The chain recombines TRBV2 with TRBJ1-6; the D gene is possibly TRBD1 (5 bases). There are 16 residues in the CDR3. V was shortened by 2 bases and J by 9 bases, with 17 bases between the two germline ends. The germline gives CDR1 SNHLY, CDR2 FYNNEI. Here the CDR3 reads CASSESGLTLSSPLHF. The DNA for the CDR3 is TGTGCCAGCAGTGAATCGGGACTGACCCTTAGTTCACCCCTCCACTTT.